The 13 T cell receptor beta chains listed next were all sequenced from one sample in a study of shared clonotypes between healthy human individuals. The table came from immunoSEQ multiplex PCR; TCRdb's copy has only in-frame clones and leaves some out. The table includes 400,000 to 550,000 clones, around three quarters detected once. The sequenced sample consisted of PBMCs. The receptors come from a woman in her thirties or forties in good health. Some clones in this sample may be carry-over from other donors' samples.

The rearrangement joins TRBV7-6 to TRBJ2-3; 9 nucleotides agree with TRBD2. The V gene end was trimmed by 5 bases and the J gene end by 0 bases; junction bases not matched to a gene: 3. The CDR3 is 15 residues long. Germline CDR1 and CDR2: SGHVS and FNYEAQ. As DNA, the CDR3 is TGTGCCAGCAGCCCGCGGGGGGGGAGCACAGATACGCAGTATTTT. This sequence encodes CASSPRGGSTDTQYF.

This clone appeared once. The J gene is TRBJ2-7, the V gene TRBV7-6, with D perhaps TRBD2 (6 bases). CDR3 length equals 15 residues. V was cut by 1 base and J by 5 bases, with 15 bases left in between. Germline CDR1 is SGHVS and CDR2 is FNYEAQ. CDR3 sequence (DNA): TGTGCCAGCAGCTTAGACGGGACTCCCTGGGACGAGCAGTACTTC. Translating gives CASSLDGTPWDEQYF.

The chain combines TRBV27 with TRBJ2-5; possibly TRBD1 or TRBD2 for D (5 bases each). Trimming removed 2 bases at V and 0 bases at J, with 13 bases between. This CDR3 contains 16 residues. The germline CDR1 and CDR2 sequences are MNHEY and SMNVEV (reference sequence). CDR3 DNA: TGTGCCAGCAGTTTAATAGGGACGGCCTACCAAGAGACCCAGTACTTC. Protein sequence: CASSLIGTAYQETQYF.

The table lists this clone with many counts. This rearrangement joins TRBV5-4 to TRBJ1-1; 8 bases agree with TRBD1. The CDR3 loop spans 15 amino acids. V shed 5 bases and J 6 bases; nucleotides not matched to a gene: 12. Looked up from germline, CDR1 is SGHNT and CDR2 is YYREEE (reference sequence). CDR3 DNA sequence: TGTGCCAGCAGACCCGGACAGGGACCCTTTTCTGAAGCTTTCTTT. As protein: CASRPGQGPFSEAFF.

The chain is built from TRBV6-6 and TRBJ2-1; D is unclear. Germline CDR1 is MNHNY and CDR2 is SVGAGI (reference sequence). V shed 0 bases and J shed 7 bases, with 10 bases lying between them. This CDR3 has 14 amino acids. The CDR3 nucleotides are TGTGCCAGCAGTTACTCGCTAGGATGGAATGAGCAGTTCTTC. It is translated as CASSYSLGWNEQFF.

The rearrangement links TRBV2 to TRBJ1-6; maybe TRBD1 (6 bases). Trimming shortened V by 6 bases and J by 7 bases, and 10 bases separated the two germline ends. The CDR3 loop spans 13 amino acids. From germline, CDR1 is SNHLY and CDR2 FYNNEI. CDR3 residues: CASRTGVNSPLHF. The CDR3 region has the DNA TGTGCCAGCAGGACAGGAGTAAATTCACCCCTCCACTTT.

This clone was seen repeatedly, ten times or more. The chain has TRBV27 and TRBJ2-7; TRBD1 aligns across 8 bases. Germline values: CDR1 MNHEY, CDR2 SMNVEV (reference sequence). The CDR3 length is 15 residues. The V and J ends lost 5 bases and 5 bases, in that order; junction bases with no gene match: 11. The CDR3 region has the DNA TGTGCCAGCAGTACCCGACAGGGGCCAGAAGACGAGCAGTACTTC. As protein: CASSTRQGPEDEQYF.

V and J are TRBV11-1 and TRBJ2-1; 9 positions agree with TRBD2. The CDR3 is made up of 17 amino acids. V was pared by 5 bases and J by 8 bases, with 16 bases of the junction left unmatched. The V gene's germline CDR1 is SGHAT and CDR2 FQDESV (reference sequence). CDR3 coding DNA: TGTGCCAGCAGCGCAGGGGGGACTAGCCGCGGTGGCGATGAGCAGTTCTTC. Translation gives CASSAGGTSRGGDEQFF.

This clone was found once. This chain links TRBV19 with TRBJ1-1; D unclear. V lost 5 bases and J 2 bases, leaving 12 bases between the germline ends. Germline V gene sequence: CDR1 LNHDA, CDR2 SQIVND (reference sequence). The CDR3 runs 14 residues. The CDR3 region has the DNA TGTGCCAGTAGTTGGGCTGAAGCAAACACTGAAGCTTTCTTT. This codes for CASSWAEANTEAFF.

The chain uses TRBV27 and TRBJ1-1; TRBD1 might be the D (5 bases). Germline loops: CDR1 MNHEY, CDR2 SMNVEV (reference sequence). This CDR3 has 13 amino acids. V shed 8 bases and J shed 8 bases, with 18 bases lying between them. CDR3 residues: CASWGPSFKEAFF. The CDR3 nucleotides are TGTGCCAGCTGGGGACCATCATTTAAGGAAGCTTTCTTT.

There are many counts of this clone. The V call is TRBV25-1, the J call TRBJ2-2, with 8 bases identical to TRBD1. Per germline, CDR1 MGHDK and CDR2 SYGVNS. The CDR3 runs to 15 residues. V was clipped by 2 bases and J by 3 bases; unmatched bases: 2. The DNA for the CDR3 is TGTGCCAGCAGTGAACTGGACAGGGACACCGGGGAGCTGTTTTTT. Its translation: CASSELDRDTGELFF.

CDR3 amino acids: CAISPGTSYEQYF. DNA of the CDR3: TGTGCCATCAGCCCCGGGACCAGCTACGAGCAGTACTTC. J is TRBJ2-7 and V is TRBV10-3; D possibly matches TRBD1 or TRBD2 (5 bases each). V was trimmed by 6 bases and J by 3 bases, leaving 12 bases between them. In germline, CDR1 is ENHRY, CDR2 SYGVKD. The CDR3 loop spans 13 amino acids.

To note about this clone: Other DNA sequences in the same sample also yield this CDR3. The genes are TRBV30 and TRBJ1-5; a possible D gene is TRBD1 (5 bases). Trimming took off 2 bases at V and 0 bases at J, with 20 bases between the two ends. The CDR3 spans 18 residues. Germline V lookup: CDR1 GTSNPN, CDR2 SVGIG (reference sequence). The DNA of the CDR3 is TGTGCCTGGAGTCGGGGACGACTAGGATCGGATAGCAATCAGCCCCAGCATTTT. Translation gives CAWSRGRLGSDSNQPQHF.